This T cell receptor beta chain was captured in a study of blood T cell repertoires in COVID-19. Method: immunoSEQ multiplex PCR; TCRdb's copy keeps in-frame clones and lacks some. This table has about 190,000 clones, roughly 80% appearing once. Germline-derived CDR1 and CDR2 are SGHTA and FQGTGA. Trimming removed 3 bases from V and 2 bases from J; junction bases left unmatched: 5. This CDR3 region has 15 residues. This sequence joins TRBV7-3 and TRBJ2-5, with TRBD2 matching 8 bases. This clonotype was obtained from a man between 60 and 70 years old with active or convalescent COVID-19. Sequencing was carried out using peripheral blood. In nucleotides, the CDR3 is TGTGCCAGCAGCTTCCGACTAGCGCCACAAGAGACCCAGTACTTC. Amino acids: CASSFRLAPQETQYF.